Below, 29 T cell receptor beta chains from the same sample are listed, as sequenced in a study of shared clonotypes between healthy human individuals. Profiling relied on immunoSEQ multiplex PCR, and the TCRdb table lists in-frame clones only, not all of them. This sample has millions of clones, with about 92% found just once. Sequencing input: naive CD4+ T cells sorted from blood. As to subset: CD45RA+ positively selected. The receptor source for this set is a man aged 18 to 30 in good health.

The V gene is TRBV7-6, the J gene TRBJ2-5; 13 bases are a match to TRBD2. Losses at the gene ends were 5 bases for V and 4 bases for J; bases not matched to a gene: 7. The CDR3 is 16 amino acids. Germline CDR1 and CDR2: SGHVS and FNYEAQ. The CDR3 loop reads CASSTGTSGDLETQYF. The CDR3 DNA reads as TGTGCCAGCAGCACCGGGACTAGCGGGGATCTAGAGACCCAGTACTTC.

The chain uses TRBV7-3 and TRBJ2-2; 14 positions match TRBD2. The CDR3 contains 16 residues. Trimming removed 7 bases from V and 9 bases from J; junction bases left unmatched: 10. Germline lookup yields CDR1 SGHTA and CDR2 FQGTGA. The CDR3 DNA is TGTGCCAGCAACCCGACTAGCGGGGGGGCCTCCAGGGAGCTGTTTTTT. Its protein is CASNPTSGGASRELFF.

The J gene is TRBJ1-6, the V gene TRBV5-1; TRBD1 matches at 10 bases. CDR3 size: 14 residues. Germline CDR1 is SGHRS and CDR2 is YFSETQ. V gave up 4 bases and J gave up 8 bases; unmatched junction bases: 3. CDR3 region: CASSGGTGDSPLHF. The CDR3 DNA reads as TGCGCCAGCAGCGGCGGGACAGGGGATTCACCCCTCCACTTT.

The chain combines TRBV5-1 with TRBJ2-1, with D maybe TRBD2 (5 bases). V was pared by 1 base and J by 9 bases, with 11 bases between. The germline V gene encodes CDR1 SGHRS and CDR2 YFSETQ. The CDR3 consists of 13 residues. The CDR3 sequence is CASSLFPGFEQFF. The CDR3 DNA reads TGCGCCAGCAGCTTGTTCCCGGGGTTTGAGCAGTTCTTC. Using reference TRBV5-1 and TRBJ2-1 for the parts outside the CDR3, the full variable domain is KAGVTQTPRYLIKTRGQQVTLSCSPISGHRSVSWYQQTPGQGLQFLFEYFSETQRNKGNFPGRFSGRQFSNSRSEMNVSTLELGDSALYLCASSLFPGFEQFFGPGTRLTVL.

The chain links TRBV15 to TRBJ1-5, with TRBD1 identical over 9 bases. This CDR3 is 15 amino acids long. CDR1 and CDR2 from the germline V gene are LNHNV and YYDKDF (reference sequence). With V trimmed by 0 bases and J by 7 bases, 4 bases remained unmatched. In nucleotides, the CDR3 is TGTGCCACCAGCAGAGATGGACAGGGGCACCAGCCCCAGCATTTT. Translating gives CATSRDGQGHQPQHF.

The CDR3 region is CASSYQTGGLAFF. The CDR3 DNA sequence: TGTGCCAGCAGTTATCAGACAGGGGGCCTCGCTTTCTTT. The chain links TRBV7-2 to TRBJ1-1, with 10 bases matching TRBD1. V shed 6 bases and J 11 bases; nucleotides not matched to a gene: 9. From germline, CDR1 is SGHTA and CDR2 FQGNSA. The CDR3 has 13 amino acids.

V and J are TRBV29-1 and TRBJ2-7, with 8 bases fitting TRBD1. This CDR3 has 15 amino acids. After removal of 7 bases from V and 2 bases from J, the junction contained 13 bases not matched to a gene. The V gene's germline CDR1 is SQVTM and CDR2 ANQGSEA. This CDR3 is CSARAGTGGTYEQYF. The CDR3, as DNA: TGCAGCGCCAGGGCGGGGACAGGAGGTACCTACGAGCAGTACTTC.

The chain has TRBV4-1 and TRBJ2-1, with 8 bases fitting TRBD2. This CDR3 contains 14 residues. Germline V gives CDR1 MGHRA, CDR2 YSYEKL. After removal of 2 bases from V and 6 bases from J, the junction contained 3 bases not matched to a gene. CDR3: CASSQSGRVNEQFF. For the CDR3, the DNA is TGCGCCAGCAGCCAAAGCGGGAGAGTCAATGAGCAGTTCTTC.

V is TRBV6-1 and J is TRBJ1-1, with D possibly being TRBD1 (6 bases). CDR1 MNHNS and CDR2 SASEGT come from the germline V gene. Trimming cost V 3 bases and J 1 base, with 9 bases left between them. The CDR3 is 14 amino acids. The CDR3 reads CASSDGQTNTEAFF. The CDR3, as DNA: TGTGCCAGCAGTGACGGACAGACGAACACTGAAGCTTTCTTT.

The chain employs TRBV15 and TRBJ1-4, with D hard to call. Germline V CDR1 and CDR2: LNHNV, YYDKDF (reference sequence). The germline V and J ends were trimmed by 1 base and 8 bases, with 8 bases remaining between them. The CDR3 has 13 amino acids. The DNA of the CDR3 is TGTGCCACCAGCAGAGGTCCTGACGAAAAACTGTTTTTT. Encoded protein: CATSRGPDEKLFF.

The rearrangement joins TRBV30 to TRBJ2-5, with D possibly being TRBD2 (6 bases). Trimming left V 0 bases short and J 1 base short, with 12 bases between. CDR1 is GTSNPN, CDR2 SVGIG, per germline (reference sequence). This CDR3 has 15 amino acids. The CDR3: CAWSVGGYTQETQYF. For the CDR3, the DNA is TGTGCCTGGAGTGTTGGGGGGTACACCCAAGAGACCCAGTACTTC. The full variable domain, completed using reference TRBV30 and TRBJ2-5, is SQTIHQWPATLVQPVGSPLSLECTVEGTSNPNLYWYRQAAGRGLQLLFYSVGIGQISSEVPQNLSASRPQDRQFILSSKKLLLSDSGFYLCAWSVGGYTQETQYFGPGTRLLVL.

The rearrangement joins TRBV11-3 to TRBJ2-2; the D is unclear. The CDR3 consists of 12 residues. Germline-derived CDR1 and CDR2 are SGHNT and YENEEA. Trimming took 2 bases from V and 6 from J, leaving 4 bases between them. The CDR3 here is CASSLLSGELFF. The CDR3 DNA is TGTGCCAGCAGCTTACTCTCCGGGGAGCTGTTTTTT.

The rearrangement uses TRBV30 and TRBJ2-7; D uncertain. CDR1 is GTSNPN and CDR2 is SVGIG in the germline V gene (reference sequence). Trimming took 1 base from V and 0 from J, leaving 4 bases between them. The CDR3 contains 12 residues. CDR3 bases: TGTGCCTGGAGTGGGTTCTCCTACGAGCAGTACTTC. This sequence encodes CAWSGFSYEQYF.

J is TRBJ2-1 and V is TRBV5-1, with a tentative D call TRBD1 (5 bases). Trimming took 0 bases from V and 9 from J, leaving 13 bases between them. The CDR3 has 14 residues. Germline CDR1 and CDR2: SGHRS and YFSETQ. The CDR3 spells CASSLGQNVGEQFF. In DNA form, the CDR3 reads TGCGCCAGCAGCTTGGGACAGAACGTCGGTGAGCAGTTCTTC.

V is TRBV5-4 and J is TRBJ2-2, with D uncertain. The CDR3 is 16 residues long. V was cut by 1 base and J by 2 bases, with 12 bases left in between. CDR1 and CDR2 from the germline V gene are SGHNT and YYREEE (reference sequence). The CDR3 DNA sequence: TGTGCCAGCAGCTTGAAACCGCTTCTTAACACCGGGGAGCTGTTTTTT. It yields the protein CASSLKPLLNTGELFF.

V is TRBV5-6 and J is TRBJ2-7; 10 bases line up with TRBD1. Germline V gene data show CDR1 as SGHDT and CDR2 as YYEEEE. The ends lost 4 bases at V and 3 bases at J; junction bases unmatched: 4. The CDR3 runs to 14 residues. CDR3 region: CASSPWDRGYEQYF. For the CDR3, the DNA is TGTGCCAGCAGCCCTTGGGACAGGGGCTACGAGCAGTACTTC.

The CDR3 DNA reads TGTGCCAGCAGAAATAGTGGGGGCCTCCAAGAGACCCAGTACTTC. Translated, it gives CASRNSGGLQETQYF. The chain recombines TRBV6-6 with TRBJ2-5; D might be TRBD1 (6 bases). Germline CDR1 reads MNHNY; CDR2 reads SVGAGI (reference sequence). The CDR3 runs to 15 residues. Trimming cost V 6 bases and J 1 base, with 15 bases left between them.

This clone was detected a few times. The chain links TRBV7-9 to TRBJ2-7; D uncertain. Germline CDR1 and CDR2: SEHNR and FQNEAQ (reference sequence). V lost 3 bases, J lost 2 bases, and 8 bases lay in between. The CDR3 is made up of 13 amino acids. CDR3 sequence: CASSLALPYEQYF. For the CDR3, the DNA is TGTGCCAGCAGCTTGGCACTACCCTACGAGCAGTACTTC.

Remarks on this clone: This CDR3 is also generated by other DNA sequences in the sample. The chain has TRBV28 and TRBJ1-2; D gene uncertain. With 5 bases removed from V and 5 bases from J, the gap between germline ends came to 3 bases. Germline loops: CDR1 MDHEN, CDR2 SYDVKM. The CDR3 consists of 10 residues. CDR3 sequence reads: CASSRYGYTF. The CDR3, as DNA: TGTGCCAGCAGTCGTTATGGCTACACCTTC.

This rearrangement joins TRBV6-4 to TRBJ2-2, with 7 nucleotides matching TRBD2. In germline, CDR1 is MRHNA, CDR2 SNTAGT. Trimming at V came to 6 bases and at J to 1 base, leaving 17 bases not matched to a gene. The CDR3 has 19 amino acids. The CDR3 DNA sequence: TGTGCCAGCAGAGTGAAACACTCTTCTAGCGGAATGAACACCGGGGAGCTGTTTTTT. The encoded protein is CASRVKHSSSGMNTGELFF.

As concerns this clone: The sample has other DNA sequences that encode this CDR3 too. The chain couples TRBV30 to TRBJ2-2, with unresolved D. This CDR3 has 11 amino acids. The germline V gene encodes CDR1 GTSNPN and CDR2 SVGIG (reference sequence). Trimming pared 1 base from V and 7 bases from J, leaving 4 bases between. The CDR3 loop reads CAWSGVGELFF. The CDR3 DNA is TGTGCCTGGAGTGGTGTCGGGGAGCTGTTTTTT.

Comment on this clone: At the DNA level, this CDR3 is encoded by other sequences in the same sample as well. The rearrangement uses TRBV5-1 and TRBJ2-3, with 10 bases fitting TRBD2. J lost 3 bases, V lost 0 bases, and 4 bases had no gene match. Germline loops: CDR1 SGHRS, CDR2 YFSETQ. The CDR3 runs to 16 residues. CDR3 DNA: TGCGCCAGCAGCTTGGCACTAGCGGGATCAACAGATACGCAGTATTTT. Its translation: CASSLALAGSTDTQYF. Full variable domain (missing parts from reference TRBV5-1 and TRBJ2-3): KAGVTQTPRYLIKTRGQQVTLSCSPISGHRSVSWYQQTPGQGLQFLFEYFSETQRNKGNFPGRFSGRQFSNSRSEMNVSTLELGDSALYLCASSLALAGSTDTQYFGPGTRLTVL.

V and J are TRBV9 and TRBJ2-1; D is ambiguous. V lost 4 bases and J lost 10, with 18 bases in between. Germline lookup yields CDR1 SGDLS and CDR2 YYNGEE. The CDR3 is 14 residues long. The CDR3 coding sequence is TGTGCCAGCAGCCCTTCGGCAGGCCGCCCGGAGCAGTTCTTC. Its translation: CASSPSAGRPEQFF. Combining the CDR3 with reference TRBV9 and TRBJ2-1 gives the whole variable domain DSGVTQTPKHLITATGQRVTLRCSPRSGDLSVYWYQQSLDQGLQFLIQYYNGEERAKGNILERFSAQQFPDLHSELNLSSLELGDSALYFCASSPSAGRPEQFFGPGTRLTVL.

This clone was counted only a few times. The CDR3 nucleotides are TGTGCCTGGAGTGTACGGGCAGGGGCCCTGAATTCACCCCTCCACTTT. Translation gives CAWSVRAGALNSPLHF. The gene calls are TRBV30 and TRBJ1-6, with D perhaps TRBD1 (6 bases). The CDR3 runs to 16 residues. Trimming shortened V by 0 bases and J by 7 bases, and 16 bases separated the two germline ends. The germline CDR1 and CDR2 sequences are GTSNPN and SVGIG (reference sequence).

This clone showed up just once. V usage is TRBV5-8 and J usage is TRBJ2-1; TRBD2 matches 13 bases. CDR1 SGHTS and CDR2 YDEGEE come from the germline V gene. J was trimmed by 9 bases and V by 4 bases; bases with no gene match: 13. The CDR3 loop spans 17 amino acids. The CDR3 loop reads CASSPSPGLAGTGEQFF. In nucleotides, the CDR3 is TGTGCCAGCAGCCCGTCACCGGGACTAGCGGGGACGGGTGAGCAGTTCTTC.

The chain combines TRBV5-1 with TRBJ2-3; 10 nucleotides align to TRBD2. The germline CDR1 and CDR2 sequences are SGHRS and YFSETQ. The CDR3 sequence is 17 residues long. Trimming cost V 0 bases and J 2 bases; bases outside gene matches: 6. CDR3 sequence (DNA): TGCGCCAGCAGCTTGGGATTCGGGACTAGCGACACAGATACGCAGTATTTT. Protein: CASSLGFGTSDTDTQYF.

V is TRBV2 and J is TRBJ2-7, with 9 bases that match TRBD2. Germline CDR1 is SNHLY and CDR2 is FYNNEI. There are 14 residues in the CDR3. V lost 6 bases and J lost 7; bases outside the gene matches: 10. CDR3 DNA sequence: TGTGCCAGCAGGCGGGAGGGCCGCATGTTGGAGCAGTACTTC. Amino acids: CASRREGRMLEQYF. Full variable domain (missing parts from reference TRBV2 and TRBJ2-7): EPEVTQTPSHQVTQMGQEVILRCVPISNHLYFYWYRQILGQKVEFLVSFYNNEISEKSEIFDDQFSVERPDGSNFTLKIRSTKLEDSAMYFCASRREGRMLEQYFGPGTRLTVT.

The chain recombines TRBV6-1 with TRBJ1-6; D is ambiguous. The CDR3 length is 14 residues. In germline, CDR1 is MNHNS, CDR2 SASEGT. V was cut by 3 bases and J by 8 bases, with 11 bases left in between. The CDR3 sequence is CASSDGVAYSPLHF. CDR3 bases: TGTGCCAGCAGTGACGGGGTGGCCTATTCACCCCTCCACTTT.

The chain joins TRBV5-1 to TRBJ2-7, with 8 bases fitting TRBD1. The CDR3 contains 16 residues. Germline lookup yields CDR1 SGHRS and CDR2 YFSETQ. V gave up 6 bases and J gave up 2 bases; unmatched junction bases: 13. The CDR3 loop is CASKLTGTGAPYEQYF. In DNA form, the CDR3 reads TGCGCCAGCAAATTAACCGGGACAGGCGCCCCCTACGAGCAGTACTTC.